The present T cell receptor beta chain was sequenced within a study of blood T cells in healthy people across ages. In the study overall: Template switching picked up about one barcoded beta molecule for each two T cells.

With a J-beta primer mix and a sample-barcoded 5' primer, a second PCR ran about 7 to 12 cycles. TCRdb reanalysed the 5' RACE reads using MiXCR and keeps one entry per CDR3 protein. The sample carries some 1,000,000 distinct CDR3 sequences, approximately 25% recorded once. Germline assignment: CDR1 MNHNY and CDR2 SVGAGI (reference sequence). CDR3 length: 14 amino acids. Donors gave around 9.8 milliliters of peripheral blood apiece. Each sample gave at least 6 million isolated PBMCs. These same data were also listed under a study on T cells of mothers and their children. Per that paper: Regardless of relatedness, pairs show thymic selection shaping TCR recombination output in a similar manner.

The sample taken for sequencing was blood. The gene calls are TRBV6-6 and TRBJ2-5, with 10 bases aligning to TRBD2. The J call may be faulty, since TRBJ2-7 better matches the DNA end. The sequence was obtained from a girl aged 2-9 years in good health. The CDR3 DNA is TGTGCCAGCACACCTAGCGGGAGTTTTCCCGAGCAGTACTTC. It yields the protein CASTPSGSFPEQYF.